This TCR beta chain came from a study of glioma-infiltrating T cells after dendritic cell vaccination. Study overall: Dendritic cells derived from monocytes and pulsed with autologous tumor lysate formed the vaccine. Three intradermal dendritic cell vaccine injections were given every two weeks.

A remark on this clone: Its cognate antigen is unknown.

Clones were read by immunoSEQ multiplex PCR, and TCRdb kept only the in-frame ones, dropping some. The table includes roughly 38,000 clones, roughly 79% detected once. V lost 4 bases and J lost 4, with 9 bases in between. Germline V gives CDR1 SGHRS, CDR2 YFSETQ. The CDR3 covers 13 residues. Points from the study as a whole: No direct clonality-survival link was found; a diverse polyclonal response may matter.

The sequenced sample was blood, obtained before dendritic cell vaccination. This TCR was recovered from a human donor with glioblastoma. This sequence joins TRBV5-1 and TRBJ1-5, with D possibly being TRBD1 (6 bases). CDR3 nucleotide sequence: TGCGCCAGCAGCCCCGACAGGAATCAGCCCCAGCATTTT. Amino acid sequence: CASSPDRNQPQHF.